This record covers a single TCR beta chain. No antigen is known for it. Clones were sequenced by immunoSEQ multiplex PCR, and TCRdb holds only the in-frame ones, with some missing. Among roughly 330,000 clones listed, around 90% were seen once. This record comes from a study of cytomegalovirus exposure and HLA in healthy donors. Findings and caveats of the study: Altogether, some 170 TCR beta chains were recorded as cytomegalovirus-associated. High specificity and sensitivity for cytomegalovirus status were reported for the classifier.

V lost 4 bases and J lost 1, with 14 bases in between. Germline V gene lookup returns CDR1 MNHNS and CDR2 SASEGT. The CDR3 has 16 amino acids. The receptor was isolated from a woman in her 30s in good health and CMV-seropositive. The sequencing input was PBMCs. The gene calls are TRBV6-1 and TRBJ1-3; D is unclear. For the CDR3, the DNA is TGTGCCAGCAGTGTGCCCAGACAAAGATCTGGAAACACCATATATTTT. It codes for CASSVPRQRSGNTIYF.